These 3 T cell receptor beta chains originate from one sample sequenced in a study of spatial heterogeneity in lung cancer. The time point was: sample taken at primary tumor resection. From the 5' RACE reads, TCRdb called clonotypes with MiXCR, one entry per CDR3 protein. The repertoire has roughly 39,000 distinct CDR3 sequences, around 7.2% of them found once; the top ten carry 25% to 35%. The material was PBMCs, obtained at surgery. These TCRs come from a male donor with early-stage non-small cell lung cancer.

This clonotype was seen ten or more times. The chain joins TRBV27 to TRBJ2-1; D possibly corresponds to TRBD1 (6 bases). The V and J ends lost 6 bases and 0 bases respectively, with 24 bases between them. The CDR3 totals 19 residues. Per the germline V gene, CDR1 is MNHEY and CDR2 is SMNVEV (reference sequence). Written as DNA, the CDR3 is TGTGCCAGCAGCCCCCTGGGCAGGGGAAGAACGGGCTCCTACAATGAGCAGTTCTTC. Its protein product is CASSPLGRGRTGSYNEQFF.

This sequence joins TRBV7-2 and TRBJ2-5; D uncertain. CDR3 length equals 13 residues. The V end was cut by 5 bases, the J end by 0 bases, with 7 bases between. Germline CDR1 SGHTA, CDR2 FQGNSA. The CDR3 sequence is CASSPEYQETQYF. As DNA, the CDR3 is TGTGCCAGCAGCCCTGAATACCAAGAGACCCAGTACTTC.

There are many counts of this clonotype. The CDR3 loop reads CASSVGGRSSGNTIYF. The CDR3 nucleotides are TGTGCCAGCAGCGTAGGAGGCAGGAGCTCTGGAAACACCATATATTTT. The chain links TRBV9 to TRBJ1-3; no reliable D call. Between the trimmed V and J ends, which lost 0 bases and 0 bases, there was a span of 10 bases. Per the germline V gene, CDR1 is SGDLS and CDR2 is YYNGEE. The CDR3 length is 16 residues.